This T cell receptor beta chain was identified during a study of T-cell memory formation after mild COVID-19. As for the study in general: TCR clusters mostly belonged to single donors.

TCRdb itself ran the 5' RACE reads through MiXCR, one entry per CDR3 protein. The sample lists a few hundred thousand distinct CDR3 sequences; around 19% were seen once. Of note for this clonotype: What it recognizes is unknown.

Study-wide results and caveats: Contracting CD4+ clones were located mainly in CM and EM, and CD8+ clones in EMRA. Cross-reactive memory appears to have joined, as suggested by some responding clones showing up in pre-infection memory.

This receptor was obtained from a man aged 18 to 29 who had mild COVID-19 (a few samples of this study predate the infection). Cell type and time point are not known. The sequenced sample consisted of PBMCs or a T cell subset sorted from them (not recorded which).

The CDR3 bases are TGTGCCAGCAGTGAGCTTCTCGCGGCAGTCTATGGCTACACCTTC. Amino acid sequence: CASSELLAAVYGYTF. J is TRBJ1-2 and V is TRBV6-2 or TRBV6-3; D call uncertain. With 5 bases removed from V and 4 bases from J, the gap between germline ends came to 17 bases. CDR1 and CDR2 from the germline V gene are MNHEY and SVGEGT. The CDR3 has 15 residues.